The rows below give T cell receptor beta chains drawn from one sample of a study of cytotoxic CD8 clonotypes in ibrutinib-treated CLL. Method: immunoSEQ multiplex PCR; TCRdb's copy keeps in-frame clones and lacks some. The table includes approximately 45,000 clones, about 69% detected once. The source material was PBMCs, sampled after 24 months of ibrutinib treatment. The receptors originated from a human donor with chronic lymphocytic leukemia. CDR3s include the opening cysteine and the closing phenylalanine or tryptophan. D genes are given only for firm matches. Size is stated for part of the rows, as once, few or many counts, or as a class when the clone is expanded.

V gene	D gene	clone size	J gene	CDR3 protein	CDR3 DNA
TRBV6-6	TRBD2	.	TRBJ2-5	CASAGLAGGPKTQYF	TGTGCCAGCGCGGGACTAGCGGGGGGGCCAAAGACCCAGTACTTC
TRBV2	.	.	TRBJ1-2	CASSRDTPEGYTF	TGTGCCAGCAGTAGGGACACCCCAGAAGGCTACACCTTC
TRBV6-5	TRBD1	.	TRBJ2-3	CASSYLGTGMGDTQYF	TGTGCCAGCAGTTACCTCGGGACAGGGATGGGAGATACGCAGTATTTT
TRBV18	.	.	TRBJ1-1	CASSPTGMRNTEAFF	TGTGCCAGCTCACCAACAGGGATGAGGAACACTGAAGCTTTCTTT
TRBV5-1	TRBD2	few	TRBJ2-7	CASSSQRGLSYEQYF	TGCGCCAGCAGCAGCCAGCGGGGCCTCTCCTACGAGCAGTACTTC
TRBV10-3	.	.	TRBJ1-2	CAISEALDGYTF	TGTGCCATCAGTGAGGCGTTGGATGGCTACACCTTC
TRBV30	.	.	TRBJ2-6	CAWSGAGKGNSGANVLTF	TGTGCCTGGAGTGGCGCCGGAAAAGGGAACTCTGGGGCCAACGTCCTGACTTTC
TRBV9	.	few	TRBJ2-5	CASSVGDAGETQYF	TGTGCCAGCAGCGTAGGGGACGCTGGGGAGACCCAGTACTTC
TRBV29-1	.	.	TRBJ2-1	CSVPSAGTFYNEQFF	TGCAGCGTCCCCTCGGCAGGGACCTTTTACAATGAGCAGTTCTTC
TRBV19	.	.	TRBJ1-2	CASSTLVRGANYGYTF	TGTGCCAGTAGTACCCTCGTGAGGGGCGCTAACTATGGCTACACCTTC
TRBV10-2	.	many	TRBJ2-2	CASSDRLATGELFF	TGCGCCAGCAGTGATCGTCTAGCCACCGGGGAGCTGTTTTTT
TRBV29-1	TRBD1	.	TRBJ1-2	CSVFGQGESGGYTF	TGCAGCGTCTTCGGACAGGGGGAATCGGGGGGCTACACCTTC
TRBV7-2	TRBD2	.	TRBJ2-3	CASTLRSGTSGNTDTQYF	TGTGCCAGCACCCTAAGAAGCGGGACTAGCGGCAACACAGATACGCAGTATTTT
TRBV18	.	.	TRBJ1-1	CASSRGDTNTEAFF	TGTGCCAGCTCACGGGGGGATACTAACACTGAAGCTTTCTTT
TRBV11-2	.	.	TRBJ2-7	CASSLGGLSYEQYF	TGTGCCAGCAGCTTAGGCGGGTTGTCCTACGAGCAGTACTTC
TRBV1	.	.	TRBJ1-5	CTSSQDRRTVDSNQPQHF	TGCACCAGCAGCCAAGATAGGAGGACGGTGGATAGCAATCAGCCCCAGCATTTT
TRBV5-6	TRBD1	few	TRBJ1-6	CASSSRDRIYSPLHF	TGTGCCAGCAGCTCTCGGGACAGGATATATTCACCCCTCCACTTT
TRBV4-2	.	.	TRBJ2-4	CASSQRSESAIQYF	TGTGCCAGCAGCCAACGCTCAGAGTCAGCCATTCAGTACTTC
TRBV6-5	TRBD2	.	TRBJ2-2	CASIPLAGGAGELFF	TGTGCCAGCATCCCACTAGCGGGAGGCGCCGGGGAGCTGTTTTTT
TRBV5-1	.	.	TRBJ2-7	CASSLEAGFGEQYF	TGCGCCAGCAGCTTGGAGGCTGGGTTTGGGGAGCAGTACTTC
TRBV10-3	.	.	TRBJ2-2	CAAGPGGRLTNTGELFF	TGTGCCGCAGGCCCAGGCGGCAGACTCACGAACACCGGGGAGCTGTTTTTT
TRBV2	.	.	TRBJ2-3	CASSEGHGWGLSTDTQYF	TGTGCCAGCAGTGAGGGACACGGCTGGGGGTTAAGCACAGATACGCAGTATTTT
TRBV6-5	TRBD1	.	TRBJ2-3	CASSSRTGSTDTQYF	TGTGCCAGCAGTTCCAGGACAGGGAGCACAGATACGCAGTATTTT
TRBV9	.	many	TRBJ1-5	CASSVAEGLNQPQHF	TGTGCCAGCAGCGTAGCTGAGGGCCTTAATCAGCCCCAGCATTTT
TRBV30	.	.	TRBJ1-2	CACPVRTQGKYGYTF	TGTGCCTGCCCCGTCCGGACCCAGGGGAAGTATGGCTACACCTTC
TRBV18	TRBD2	.	TRBJ2-2	CASSLRLRTSGSAAGELFF	TGTGCCAGCTCACTCCGGCTCCGGACTAGCGGGTCTGCGGCCGGGGAGCTGTTTTTT
TRBV7-8	TRBD2	.	TRBJ2-5	CASSSLAGGPLEETQYF	TGTGCCAGCAGCTCCTTAGCGGGAGGGCCTTTGGAAGAGACCCAGTACTTC
TRBV10-1	.	many	TRBJ2-7	CASRHYEQYF	TGCGCCAGCAGACACTACGAGCAGTACTTC
TRBV29-1	TRBD1	.	TRBJ2-5	CSVKWDRHMYPHQETQYF	TGCAGCGTCAAGTGGGACAGGCATATGTACCCGCACCAAGAGACCCAGTACTTC
TRBV6-5	.	once	TRBJ1-1	CASSQSLGRTEAFF	TGTGCCAGCAGCCAATCCCTCGGTAGGACTGAAGCTTTCTTT
TRBV28	.	.	TRBJ2-5	CASSLTGRWETQYF	TGTGCCAGCAGTTTAACAGGGCGTTGGGAGACCCAGTACTTC
TRBV5-1	.	.	TRBJ1-4	CASSFPGSNEKLFF	TGCGCCAGCAGCTTTCCGGGGTCTAATGAAAAACTGTTTTTT
TRBV7-9	.	.	TRBJ1-3	CASSRSQGSPGNTIYF	TGTGCCAGCAGCCGCTCACAGGGCTCACCTGGAAACACCATATATTTT
TRBV19	.	.	TRBJ2-2	CASSIRPGAGELFF	TGTGCCAGTAGTATTCGGCCGGGGGCCGGGGAGCTGTTTTTT
TRBV29-1	.	once	TRBJ2-7	CSARGATRYEQYF	TGCAGCGCCCGGGGGGCAACGAGGTACGAGCAGTACTTC
TRBV27	.	.	TRBJ2-2	CASSLLAVGLPGAGELFF	TGTGCCAGCAGTTTGCTCGCTGTCGGACTCCCAGGCGCCGGGGAGCTGTTTTTT
TRBV2	.	.	TRBJ1-4	CASKLSATNEKLFF	TGTGCCAGCAAATTGTCAGCAACTAATGAAAAACTGTTTTTT
TRBV5-5	.	.	TRBJ2-2	CASSLGYGARDTGELFF	TGTGCCAGCAGCCTGGGGTATGGGGCTCGGGACACCGGGGAGCTGTTTTTT
TRBV14	TRBD2	.	TRBJ2-5	CASSPWGLAETQYF	TGTGCCAGCAGCCCATGGGGACTAGCAGAGACCCAGTACTTC
TRBV7-2	.	.	TRBJ1-1	CASSLSTVKGIGTEAFF	TGTGCCAGCAGCTTAAGTACGGTGAAGGGGATTGGCACTGAAGCTTTCTTT
TRBV9	.	.	TRBJ2-3	CASSVAVGGALDTQYF	TGTGCCAGCAGCGTAGCAGTAGGGGGGGCTTTGGATACGCAGTATTTT
TRBV28	.	.	TRBJ1-5	CASSLDSSRLPQHF	TGTGCCAGCAGTTTGGACAGCAGCAGGCTGCCCCAGCATTTT
TRBV28	.	.	TRBJ2-5	CASSLGYQETQYF	TGTGCCAGCAGTTTAGGATACCAAGAGACCCAGTACTTC